The next 30 T cell receptor beta chains were all read from a single sample in a study of T cell repertoires in cytomegalovirus infection. TCRdb recomputed calls from the reads with MiXCR, one row per CDR3 protein. The sample comprises about 130,000 distinct CDR3 sequences, 25% to 35% of which are singletons, and about 53% rests with the top ten. Antigen specificity for these receptors is unknown. Sequenced material: CD8+ T cells from cultured PBMCs, taken from culture after CMV antigen stimulation. These receptor sequences come from a human donor in good health (CMV status not recorded). Some clones in this sample may be carry-over from other donors' samples.

This clonotype has just a few counts. The chain joins TRBV12-5 to TRBJ2-5; weak D call: TRBD2 (5 bases). The CDR3 consists of 13 residues. Germline CDR1 reads LGHNT; CDR2 reads FRNRAP. V lost 7 bases and J lost 3, with 12 bases in between. The CDR3 loop is CASVPDYEETQYF. In nucleotides, the CDR3 is TGTGCTAGTGTCCCCGACTATGAAGAGACCCAGTACTTC.

This clonotype was counted a few times. The CDR3 DNA reads TGTGCCAGCAGGACTACTTCGGTGGGGCAGGGTTATTATGGCTACACCTTC. This encodes CASRTTSVGQGYYGYTF. The chain joins TRBV27 to TRBJ1-2; the D gene is possibly TRBD1 (5 bases). Germline V gives CDR1 MNHEY, CDR2 SMNVEV (reference sequence). The CDR3 length is 17 residues. The V end was cut by 6 bases, the J end by 5 bases, with 25 bases between.

The J gene is TRBJ2-5, the V gene TRBV7-9; no definite D call. The length of the CDR3 is 13 residues. Germline CDR1 is SEHNR and CDR2 is FQNEAQ (reference sequence). V was clipped by 5 bases and J by 5 bases, with 12 bases between them. The chain's CDR3 is CASSTSARETQYF. CDR3 coding DNA: TGTGCCAGCAGCACCAGTGCCAGGGAGACCCAGTACTTC.

The V call is TRBV5-5, the J call TRBJ1-5; the D is unclear. Looked up from germline, CDR1 is SGHKS and CDR2 is YYEKEE (reference sequence). Between the trimmed V and J ends, which lost 0 bases and 6 bases, there was a span of 13 bases. The CDR3 contains 15 residues. The CDR3 here is CASSLDLWVGQPQHF. In DNA form, the CDR3 reads TGTGCCAGCAGCTTGGATTTATGGGTTGGTCAGCCCCAGCATTTT.

The rearrangement joins TRBV29-1 to TRBJ1-3; no definite D call. CDR1 is SQVTM and CDR2 is ANQGSEA in the germline V gene. This CDR3 comprises 18 residues. The V gene lost 0 bases and the J gene lost 1 base, with 19 bases spanning the gap. The CDR3, as DNA: TGCAGCGTTGAAGACTGGGAAGGCGTCGGTACTTCTGGAAACACCATATATTTT. As protein: CSVEDWEGVGTSGNTIYF.

V and J are TRBV7-2 and TRBJ1-3; D perhaps matches TRBD1 (6 bases). Trimming pared 4 bases from V and 2 bases from J, leaving 15 bases between. The CDR3 loop spans 16 amino acids. Looked up from germline, CDR1 is SGHTA and CDR2 is FQGNSA. The CDR3 bases are TGTGCCAGCAGCTCAGGGCCCAACAGGGCTGGAAACACCATATATTTT. Its protein product is CASSSGPNRAGNTIYF. Looking up the rest from reference TRBV7-2 and TRBJ1-3 gives the full variable domain: GAGVSQSPSNKVTEKGKDVELRCDPISGHTALYWYRQSLGQGLEFLIYFQGNSAPDKSGLPSDRFSAERTGGSVSTLTIQRTQQEDSAVYLCASSSGPNRAGNTIYFGEGSWLTVV.

V is TRBV4-1 and J is TRBJ2-6; D may be TRBD2 (6 bases). V was trimmed by 1 base and J by 4 bases, leaving 11 bases between them. The CDR3 sequence is 16 residues long. Germline V gene sequence: CDR1 MGHRA, CDR2 YSYEKL. This chain's CDR3 is CASSQGSLAGANVLTF. CDR3 DNA: TGCGCCAGCAGCCAAGGTTCACTAGCCGGGGCCAACGTCCTGACTTTC.

J is TRBJ2-7 and V is TRBV5-1; D may be TRBD1 (5 bases). The CDR3 is 13 residues long. Trimming cost V 0 bases and J 4 bases, with 8 bases left between them. Germline values: CDR1 SGHRS, CDR2 YFSETQ. The CDR3 is CASSLGQKYEQYF. As DNA, the CDR3 is TGCGCCAGCAGCTTGGGACAGAAATACGAGCAGTACTTC.

The CDR3 coding sequence is TGCGCCAGCAGCCGAACCCCAGGGGAACTAAACACTGAAGCTTTCTTT. This encodes CASSRTPGELNTEAFF. The chain uses TRBV4-1 and TRBJ1-1, with a tentative D call TRBD1 (6 bases). Germline-derived CDR1 and CDR2 are MGHRA and YSYEKL. V was pared by 4 bases and J by 2 bases, with 17 bases between. The CDR3 length is 16 residues.

J is TRBJ2-3 and V is TRBV11-2; 7 bases match TRBD2. The V gene end was trimmed by 3 bases and the J gene end by 2 bases; junction bases not matched to a gene: 11. The CDR3 loop spans 17 amino acids. CDR1 is SGHAT, CDR2 FQNNGV, per germline. DNA for the CDR3: TGTGCCAGCAGCTTGTCCGGGCGGGGGACCTACACAGATACGCAGTATTTT. Residues: CASSLSGRGTYTDTQYF.

The sample holds a few counts of this clonotype. This rearrangement joins TRBV6-1 to TRBJ1-2; D gene uncertain. This CDR3 is built from 15 residues. The V end was cut by 6 bases, the J end by 3 bases, with 17 bases between. Per the germline V gene, CDR1 is MNHNS and CDR2 is SASEGT. CDR3 region: CASSRTSLVDYGYTF. For the CDR3, the DNA is TGTGCCAGCAGCCGCACAAGCTTGGTGGACTATGGCTACACCTTC.

This clonotype was detected a few times. V is TRBV7-3 and J is TRBJ2-1, with D perhaps given as TRBD1 or TRBD2 (5 bases each). The CDR3 loop spans 12 amino acids. Trimming left V 5 bases short and J 10 bases short, with 12 bases between. The germline V gene encodes CDR1 SGHTA and CDR2 FQGTGA. CDR3 in DNA: TGTGCCAGCAGCGGCCCAGGGAGCGAGCAGTTCTTC. Its translation is CASSGPGSEQFF.

The chain combines TRBV28 with TRBJ2-7; the match to TRBD1 covers 7 bases. Losses at the gene ends were 6 bases for V and 2 bases for J; bases not matched to a gene: 10. Germline CDR1 and CDR2: MDHEN and SYDVKM. CDR3 length: 15 residues. The CDR3 DNA follows: TGTGCCAGCAGACCGGGACAGCCAGTTCCCTACGAGCAGTACTTC. Its protein product is CASRPGQPVPYEQYF.

The chain is built from TRBV7-9 and TRBJ2-3, with TRBD2 matching 8 bases. After removal of 5 bases from V and 2 bases from J, the junction contained 18 bases not matched to a gene. Looked up from germline, CDR1 is SEHNR and CDR2 is FQNEAQ (reference sequence). The CDR3 spans 19 residues. CDR3 bases: TGTGCCAGCAGCGAAGTGAGGACGGCGGGGGGCGGTCCCACAGATACGCAGTATTTT. Translation: CASSEVRTAGGGPTDTQYF.

The chain carries TRBV28 and TRBJ1-5; weak D call: TRBD1 (6 bases). The V gene lost 1 base and the J gene lost 4 bases, with 8 bases spanning the gap. The V gene's germline CDR1 is MDHEN and CDR2 SYDVKM. This CDR3 comprises 14 residues. Written as DNA, the CDR3 is TGTGCCAGCAGTTTATATCAGGGGAATCAGCCCCAGCATTTT. As protein: CASSLYQGNQPQHF.

J is TRBJ2-7 and V is TRBV12-3 or TRBV12-4, with 7 bases lining up with TRBD1. The CDR3 sequence is 15 residues long. Trimming cost V 5 bases and J 5 bases; bases outside gene matches: 12. The CDR3 is CASSGWTGELDEQYF. The CDR3, as DNA: TGTGCCAGCAGTGGGTGGACAGGTGAGTTGGACGAGCAGTACTTC.

The chain carries TRBV7-6 and TRBJ2-7; TRBD2 matches 8 bases. The CDR3 is made up of 15 amino acids. The J segment lost 3 bases and the V segment lost 5 bases, leaving 9 bases of the junction unmatched. Germline CDR1 SGHVS, CDR2 FNYEAQ. DNA of the CDR3: TGTGCCAGCAGCATTAGCGGGGAGGTATACTACGAGCAGTACTTC. Protein product: CASSISGEVYYEQYF. The whole variable domain, remainder taken from reference TRBV7-6 and TRBJ2-7, is GAGVSQSPRYKVTKRGQDVALRCDPISGHVSLYWYRQALGQGPEFLTYFNYEAQQDKSGLPNDRFSAERPEGSISTLTIQRTEQRDSAMYRCASSISGEVYYEQYFGPGTRLTVT.

This clonotype has more than one count but fewer than ten. This sequence joins TRBV4-1 and TRBJ1-1, with a tentative D call TRBD1 (6 bases). V was trimmed by 4 bases and J by 5 bases, leaving 17 bases between them. In germline, CDR1 is MGHRA, CDR2 YSYEKL. The CDR3 totals 15 residues. The CDR3 DNA sequence: TGCGCCAGCAGCCCAAAAGACAGGACGGGGACTGAAGCTTTCTTT. Its translation: CASSPKDRTGTEAFF.

This clonotype occurred a few times. The junction departs from germline at one end; a sequencing error may be responsible. The chain couples TRBV4-1 to TRBJ2-3, with D perhaps matching TRBD1 (5 bases). CDR1 MGHRA and CDR2 YSYEKL come from the germline V gene. The CDR3 is made up of 14 amino acids. The CDR3 is CASSQDLTTDTQYF. The DNA for the CDR3 is TGCGCCAGCAGCCAAGATCTCACGACAGATACGCAGTATTTC.

The rearrangement uses TRBV19 and TRBJ1-6, with D perhaps TRBD1 (6 bases). Between the trimmed V and J ends, which lost 3 bases and 9 bases, there was a span of 12 bases. The CDR3 extends over 14 amino acids. Germline loops: CDR1 LNHDA, CDR2 SQIVND (reference sequence). CDR3 loop: CASSISGGRSPLHF. The CDR3 DNA sequence: TGTGCCAGTAGTATCTCCGGGGGCCGTTCACCCCTCCACTTT.

J is TRBJ1-2 and V is TRBV7-9; no clear D gene. The germline V gene encodes CDR1 SEHNR and CDR2 FQNEAQ (reference sequence). This CDR3 region has 16 residues. V lost 5 bases, J lost 0 bases, and 16 bases lay in between. CDR3 bases: TGTGCCAGCAGCCTAGAAACAGCGATCCCTAACTATGGCTACACCTTC. The encoded protein is CASSLETAIPNYGYTF.

This clonotype was picked up many times. The chain joins TRBV3-1 to TRBJ1-4; TRBD1 aligns across 8 bases. This CDR3 has 16 residues. The germline CDR1 and CDR2 sequences are LGHDT and YNNKEL (reference sequence). V shed 5 bases and J 5 bases; nucleotides not matched to a gene: 10. The CDR3 region is CASSELTGGLNEKLFF. In DNA, the CDR3 is TGTGCCAGCAGCGAACTAACAGGGGGTTTGAATGAAAAACTGTTTTTT.

In its sample, this clonotype was seen many times. The chain links TRBV7-6 to TRBJ2-7; 7 nucleotides line up with TRBD1. The CDR3 runs 15 residues. V lost 5 bases and J lost 5; bases outside the gene matches: 12. Per germline, CDR1 SGHVS and CDR2 FNYEAQ. The CDR3 loop is CASSTFRQGGHEQYF. CDR3 DNA sequence: TGTGCCAGCAGCACCTTTCGACAGGGTGGGCACGAGCAGTACTTC.

The chain joins TRBV19 to TRBJ1-6, with a possible D match to TRBD1 (5 bases). Germline loops: CDR1 LNHDA, CDR2 SQIVND (reference sequence). The ends were cut back, 7 bases at V and 0 bases at J, with 10 bases in the middle. This CDR3 region has 15 residues. CDR3 loop: CASTTGSSYNSPLHF. In DNA, the CDR3 is TGTGCCAGTACTACAGGAAGCTCCTATAATTCACCCCTCCACTTT.

The sample holds a few counts of this clonotype. The chain carries TRBV4-1 and TRBJ1-1; D remains unclear. From germline, CDR1 is MGHRA and CDR2 YSYEKL. V was shortened by 3 bases and J by 10 bases, with 12 bases between the two germline ends. CDR3 size: 12 residues. The DNA of the CDR3 is TGCGCCAGCAGCCAGGATGGGTCCGGAGCTTTCTTT. It codes for CASSQDGSGAFF.

This clonotype was seen more than once but under ten times. V gene TRBV6-2 or TRBV6-3 combines with J gene TRBJ1-5; 8 bases fit TRBD1. V was clipped by 4 bases and J by 3 bases; unmatched bases: 5. The CDR3 is 15 residues long. Germline loops: CDR1 MNHEY, CDR2 SVGEGT. In nucleotides, the CDR3 is TGTGCCAGCAGTTTATTGACAGGGGACAATCAGCCCCAGCATTTT. It is translated as CASSLLTGDNQPQHF.

This clonotype appeared a few times. The chain uses TRBV25-1 and TRBJ1-4; weak D call: TRBD1 (6 bases). This CDR3 comprises 18 residues. V dropped 1 base and J dropped 7 bases, with 22 bases sitting between them. Germline V gene lookup returns CDR1 MGHDK and CDR2 SYGVNS. The CDR3 region is CASSESGRGKIPSEKLFF. The CDR3, as DNA: TGTGCCAGCAGTGAATCTGGTAGGGGGAAGATCCCTAGTGAAAAACTGTTTTTT.

This chain links TRBV12-3 or TRBV12-4 with TRBJ1-1; D remains unclear. The CDR3 is 13 amino acids. V shed 5 bases and J shed 0 bases, with 7 bases lying between them. CDR3 nucleotide sequence: TGTGCCAGCAGTCCCCACTTGAACACTGAAGCTTTCTTT. It specifies CASSPHLNTEAFF.

This clonotype has a handful of counts. V and J are TRBV7-3 and TRBJ2-5, with TRBD2 as a possible D gene (7 bases). The CDR3 is 15 amino acids. The V and J ends lost 1 base and 0 bases respectively, with 9 bases between them. CDR1 is SGHTA, CDR2 FQGTGA, per germline. The CDR3 DNA sequence: TGTGCCAGCAGCTTAAGGGGGGGCTACCAAGAGACCCAGTACTTC. It encodes CASSLRGGYQETQYF.

Many counts were recorded for this clonotype. The chain carries TRBV7-8 and TRBJ1-1; 8 bases match TRBD1. The CDR3 is 18 amino acids. V shed 2 bases, J shed 3 bases, and the junction held 14 bases outside the gene matches. Germline lookup yields CDR1 SGHVS and CDR2 FQNEAQ. CDR3 loop: CASSLSVRQGLGYTEAFF. DNA for the CDR3: TGTGCCAGCAGCTTATCGGTCCGACAGGGGTTGGGTTACACTGAAGCTTTCTTT.